These 3 T cell receptor beta chains share one sample of origin, sequenced in a study of Ad26.COV2.S vaccination and SARS-CoV-2 variants. TCRdb keeps only in-frame clones here, not all; method: immunoSEQ multiplex PCR. The sample has about 400,000 clones, approximately 91% seen once. Treatment described: 19 received Ad26.COV2.S at low or high dose, single or two shots; about 5 received placebo; per-sample allocation not given. Repertoires come from day 63 after the first vaccine or placebo injection. The material was peripheral blood, obtained in a trial of Ad26.COV2.S vaccine versus placebo. The origin of the receptors is a person aged 18 to 65 who received the Ad26.COV2.S COVID-19 vaccine or a placebo.

The chain carries TRBV6-6 and TRBJ2-4, with 7 bases that match TRBD2. This CDR3 region has 14 residues. V shed 0 bases, J shed 8 bases, and the junction held 4 bases outside the gene matches. Germline V gene data show CDR1 as MNHNY and CDR2 as SVGAGI (reference sequence). Written as DNA, the CDR3 is TGTGCCAGCAGTTACTCTGGGGGGGTTGACATTCAGTACTTC. This sequence encodes CASSYSGGVDIQYF.

This clone came up a few times. This chain links TRBV12-1 with TRBJ2-2; the table's TRBD2 call for D was not verified on the DNA. TRBV12-1 is described as a pseudogene. The CDR3 sequence is 15 residues long. CDR3 nucleotide sequence: TGTGCCAGCAGCCCGCGGGAGCGGGGCACCGGGGAGCTGTTTTTT. It yields the protein CASSPRERGTGELFF.

This chain links TRBV27 with TRBJ1-1; D is ambiguous. CDR3 length: 15 amino acids. V shed 5 bases and J shed 0 bases, with 13 bases lying between them. CDR1 is MNHEY and CDR2 is SMNVEV in the germline V gene (reference sequence). The CDR3 sequence: CASSLYRTLNTEAFF. CDR3 DNA: TGTGCCAGCAGTCTTTACAGAACTCTGAACACTGAAGCTTTCTTT.